The rows below give T cell receptor beta chains drawn from one sample of a study of cytomegalovirus exposure and HLA in healthy donors. Measured with immunoSEQ multiplex PCR; TCRdb has only the in-frame clones, and not every one. The sample holds fewer than 200,000 clones; more than 65% are singletons and the top ten take around 2.6%. The sequencing sample was made of PBMCs. All receptors derive from a female donor in good health and CMV-seronegative. CDR3s include the opening cysteine and the closing phenylalanine or tryptophan. D genes are given only for firm matches. A row's size may be missing; if present it is once, few, many or a size class.

V gene	clone size	D gene	J gene	CDR3 DNA	CDR3 protein
TRBV6-5	-	-	TRBJ1-1	TGTGCCAGCAGACGGACTTGGTCGGGAGGTACTGAAGCTTTCTTT	CASRRTWSGGTEAFF
TRBV6-1	-	TRBD2	TRBJ2-1	TGTGCCAGCACGACTAGCGGTCCGCACAATGAGCAGTTCTTC	CASTTSGPHNEQFF
TRBV10-3	-	TRBD1	TRBJ1-3	TGTGCCATCAGTGACCTACAGGACTCTCCGACAGGGAACTCTGGAAACACCATATATTTT	CAISDLQDSPTGNSGNTIYF
TRBV7-8	-	TRBD1	TRBJ2-5	TGTGCCAGCAGCTTGAACAGGGGGCTCGGGGAGACCCAGTACTTC	CASSLNRGLGETQYF
TRBV27	-	-	TRBJ2-7	TGTGCCAGCAGTTTAGGGGACACCTACGAGCAGTACTTC	CASSLGDTYEQYF
TRBV9	-	TRBD1	TRBJ1-1	TGTGCCAGCAGCGAACAGGGGGCTGGTACTGAAGCTTTCTTT	CASSEQGAGTEAFF
TRBV7-3	-	TRBD1	TRBJ1-6	TGTGCCAGCAGCCCGACAGGGTTTGGTTCACCCCTCCACTTT	CASSPTGFGSPLHF
TRBV7-9	-	TRBD2	TRBJ2-1	TGTTCCAGCAGCTTCACCGGGACTAGCGGGAGCAATGAGCAGTTCTTC	CSSSFTGTSGSNEQFF
TRBV19	-	TRBD1	TRBJ1-4	TGTGCCAGTAGAAAAACAGGGGGTACTAATGAAAAACTGTTTTTT	CASRKTGGTNEKLFF
TRBV30	once	-	TRBJ2-5	TGTGCCTGGAGCCAGAGGCGAATACAAGAGACCCAGTACTTC	CAWSQRRIQETQYF